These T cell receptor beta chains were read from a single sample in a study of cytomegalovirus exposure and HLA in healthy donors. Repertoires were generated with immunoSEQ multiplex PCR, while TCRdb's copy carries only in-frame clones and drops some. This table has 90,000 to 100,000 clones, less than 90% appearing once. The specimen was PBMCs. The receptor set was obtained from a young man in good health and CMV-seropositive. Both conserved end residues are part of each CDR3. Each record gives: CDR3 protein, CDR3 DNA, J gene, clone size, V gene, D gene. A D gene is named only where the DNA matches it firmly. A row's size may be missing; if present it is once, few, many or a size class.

CDR3 protein: CASSLRPPGQGAGEQFF; CDR3 DNA: TGTGCCAGCAGCTTAAGGCCTCCGGGACAGGGGGCTGGTGAGCAGTTCTTC; J gene: TRBJ2-1; clone size: NA; V gene: TRBV7-2; D gene: TRBD1
CDR3 protein: CASSSEDRVYEQYF; CDR3 DNA: TGTGCCAGCAGCTCCGAAGACAGGGTCTACGAGCAGTACTTC; J gene: TRBJ2-7; clone size: medium-sized; V gene: TRBV5-6; D gene: TRBD1
CDR3 protein: CSMGQNTDTQYF; CDR3 DNA: TGCAGCATGGGACAGAACACAGATACGCAGTATTTT; J gene: TRBJ2-3; clone size: NA; V gene: TRBV29-1; D gene: TRBD1
CDR3 protein: CASSGTRLGNEQFF; CDR3 DNA: TGTGCCAGCAGCGGGACTAGACTGGGGAATGAGCAGTTCTTC; J gene: TRBJ2-1; clone size: NA; V gene: TRBV6-6; D gene: TRBD2
CDR3 protein: CASSLAGGPGVTGELFF; CDR3 DNA: TGCGCCAGCAGCTTGGCGGGGGGGCCAGGTGTAACCGGGGAGCTGTTTTTT; J gene: TRBJ2-2; clone size: NA; V gene: TRBV5-1; D gene: TRBD2
CDR3 protein: CASSEQPGQGREQYF; CDR3 DNA: TGTGCCAGCAGCGAACAACCGGGACAGGGGCGAGAGCAGTACTTC; J gene: TRBJ2-7; clone size: NA; V gene: TRBV9; D gene: TRBD1
CDR3 protein: CASSLTAGESLRQYF; CDR3 DNA: TGTGCCAGCAGTTTAACAGCGGGAGAATCGTTACGGCAGTATTTT; J gene: TRBJ2-3; clone size: NA; V gene: TRBV28; D gene: TRBD2
CDR3 protein: CASSFLLRDNGELFF; CDR3 DNA: TGTGCCAGCAGCTTTTTGCTCCGCGACAACGGGGAGCTGTTTTTT; J gene: TRBJ2-2; clone size: NA; V gene: TRBV7-6; D gene: NA
CDR3 protein: CASSLAGGSKNEQFF; CDR3 DNA: TGTGCCAGCAGCTTAGCGGGCGGGAGCAAGAATGAGCAGTTCTTC; J gene: TRBJ2-1; clone size: NA; V gene: TRBV7-9; D gene: TRBD2
CDR3 protein: CASSETGGSGIQYF; CDR3 DNA: TGTGCCAGCAGTGAAACCGGGGGATCCGGCATTCAGTACTTC; J gene: TRBJ2-4; clone size: NA; V gene: TRBV6-1; D gene: NA
CDR3 protein: CAISEGDGTGGAADTQYF; CDR3 DNA: TGTGCCATCAGTGAAGGTGACGGGACAGGCGGGGCCGCAGATACGCAGTATTTT; J gene: TRBJ2-3; clone size: NA; V gene: TRBV10-3; D gene: TRBD1
CDR3 protein: CASSVSGDSYNEQFF; CDR3 DNA: TGTGCCAGTAGTGTCTCGGGGGATTCCTACAATGAGCAGTTCTTC; J gene: TRBJ2-1; clone size: few; V gene: TRBV19; D gene: NA
CDR3 protein: CASSLSSYEQYF; CDR3 DNA: TGTGCCAGCAGCCTCAGCTCCTACGAGCAGTACTTC; J gene: TRBJ2-7; clone size: NA; V gene: TRBV7-9; D gene: NA
CDR3 protein: CASSTGTSGHYEQYF; CDR3 DNA: TGTGCCAGCAGCACCGGGACTTCGGGCCACTACGAGCAGTACTTC; J gene: TRBJ2-7; clone size: NA; V gene: TRBV7-8; D gene: NA
CDR3 protein: CASNIGLTGAEKLFF; CDR3 DNA: TGTGCCAGCAACATAGGGCTGACAGGGGCTGAAAAACTGTTTTTT; J gene: TRBJ1-4; clone size: NA; V gene: TRBV28; D gene: TRBD1
CDR3 protein: CASSQGQGLSGNTIYF; CDR3 DNA: TGTGCCAGCAGTCAGGGTCAAGGGCTTTCTGGAAACACCATATATTTT; J gene: TRBJ1-3; clone size: NA; V gene: TRBV5-4; D gene: NA
CDR3 protein: CASSIGTSGSTYNEQFF; CDR3 DNA: TGTGCCAGCAGTATAGGGACTAGCGGGAGCACCTACAATGAGCAGTTCTTC; J gene: TRBJ2-1; clone size: NA; V gene: TRBV27; D gene: TRBD2
CDR3 protein: CASSPTSSPAGELFF; CDR3 DNA: TGTGCCAGCAGCCCGACTAGCTCCCCGGCCGGGGAGCTGTTTTTT; J gene: TRBJ2-2; clone size: once; V gene: TRBV28; D gene: TRBD2
CDR3 protein: CASSSGGGNTIYF; CDR3 DNA: TGTGCCAGCAGTTCAGGGGGCGGAAACACCATATATTTT; J gene: TRBJ1-3; clone size: NA; V gene: TRBV28; D gene: TRBD1
CDR3 protein: CASSQDRLNTEAFF; CDR3 DNA: TGTGCCAGCAGCCAGGACAGACTGAACACTGAAGCTTTCTTT; J gene: TRBJ1-1; clone size: once; V gene: TRBV7-3; D gene: NA
CDR3 protein: CASSSGTGPRNTIYF; CDR3 DNA: TGTGCCAGCAGCTCCGGGACAGGGCCCCGAAACACCATATATTTT; J gene: TRBJ1-3; clone size: NA; V gene: TRBV6-5; D gene: TRBD1
CDR3 protein: CASSNTYGLAGGPRWGAGELFF; CDR3 DNA: TGTGCCAGCAGCAACACCTATGGACTAGCGGGAGGGCCGAGGTGGGGCGCCGGGGAGCTGTTTTTT; J gene: TRBJ2-2; clone size: NA; V gene: TRBV21-1; D gene: NA
CDR3 protein: CASSLNYQPQHF; CDR3 DNA: TGTGCCAGCAGCTTAAACTATCAGCCCCAGCATTTT; J gene: TRBJ1-5; clone size: once; V gene: TRBV7-9; D gene: NA
CDR3 protein: CATTPGTRSYEQYF; CDR3 DNA: TGTGCCACCACTCCGGGGACTCGCTCCTACGAGCAGTACTTC; J gene: TRBJ2-7; clone size: NA; V gene: TRBV28; D gene: NA
CDR3 protein: CASSLGLAGSYEQYF; CDR3 DNA: TGTGCCAGCAGCTTAGGACTAGCGGGATCCTACGAGCAGTACTTC; J gene: TRBJ2-7; clone size: NA; V gene: TRBV11-3; D gene: TRBD2
CDR3 protein: CASRTGTGWTGELFF; CDR3 DNA: TGTGCCAGCAGAACCGGGACAGGGTGGACCGGGGAGCTGTTTTTT; J gene: TRBJ2-2; clone size: NA; V gene: TRBV28; D gene: TRBD1
CDR3 protein: CASTQWRTGLSAGANVLTF; CDR3 DNA: TGTGCCAGCACCCAATGGCGAACAGGGCTGTCGGCTGGGGCCAACGTCCTGACTTTC; J gene: TRBJ2-6; clone size: once; V gene: TRBV21-1; D gene: NA
CDR3 protein: CASSDRSGAADTQYF; CDR3 DNA: TGTGCCAGCAGTGACAGGTCAGGGGCGGCAGATACGCAGTATTTT; J gene: TRBJ2-3; clone size: NA; V gene: TRBV6-4; D gene: NA
CDR3 protein: CASSLPGQGTEAFF; CDR3 DNA: TGTGCCAGCAGCCTACCGGGACAGGGGACTGAAGCTTTCTTT; J gene: TRBJ1-1; clone size: NA; V gene: TRBV7-9; D gene: TRBD1
CDR3 protein: CASNGNRGGGYTF; CDR3 DNA: TGTGCCAGCAATGGGAACAGGGGTGGTGGCTACACCTTC; J gene: TRBJ1-2; clone size: once; V gene: TRBV5-4; D gene: TRBD1
CDR3 protein: CASRHPRQPQTYNEQFF; CDR3 DNA: TGTGCCAGCAGACATCCGAGACAGCCCCAGACTTACAATGAGCAGTTCTTC; J gene: TRBJ2-1; clone size: NA; V gene: TRBV7-9; D gene: NA
CDR3 protein: CASSLGYTSGGALDTQYF; CDR3 DNA: TGCGCCAGCAGCTTGGGATATACAAGCGGGGGGGCATTGGATACGCAGTATTTT; J gene: TRBJ2-3; clone size: NA; V gene: TRBV5-1; D gene: TRBD2
CDR3 protein: CASTGTGPYEQYF; CDR3 DNA: TGTGCCAGCACTGGGACAGGGCCCTACGAGCAGTACTTC; J gene: TRBJ2-7; clone size: NA; V gene: TRBV2; D gene: TRBD1
CDR3 protein: CASSVLGSPNYGYTF; CDR3 DNA: TGTGCCAGCAGCGTTCTGGGCAGTCCTAACTATGGCTACACCTTC; J gene: TRBJ1-2; clone size: NA; V gene: TRBV9; D gene: NA
CDR3 protein: CASSDRDQPQHF; CDR3 DNA: TGTGCCAGCAGTGACAGGGACCAGCCCCAGCATTTT; J gene: TRBJ1-5; clone size: NA; V gene: TRBV6-5; D gene: TRBD1
CDR3 protein: CASSVGTGVPYEQYF; CDR3 DNA: TGTGCCAGCAGCGTAGGGACGGGAGTGCCCTACGAGCAGTACTTC; J gene: TRBJ2-7; clone size: NA; V gene: TRBV9; D gene: NA
CDR3 protein: CASSQDRDYYEQYF; CDR3 DNA: TGTGCCAGCAGCCAAGACCGGGACTACTACGAGCAGTACTTC; J gene: TRBJ2-7; clone size: NA; V gene: TRBV4-2; D gene: TRBD2
CDR3 protein: CASRFLETQPQHF; CDR3 DNA: TGTGCCAGTAGATTCTTAGAGACACAGCCCCAGCATTTT; J gene: TRBJ1-5; clone size: few; V gene: TRBV19; D gene: NA
CDR3 protein: CASSPNSGPGQETQYF; CDR3 DNA: TGTGCCAGCAGCCCTAATAGCGGGCCCGGGCAAGAGACCCAGTACTTC; J gene: TRBJ2-5; clone size: NA; V gene: TRBV7-8; D gene: TRBD2
CDR3 protein: CASSEGWAGGTQETQYF; CDR3 DNA: TGTGCCAGCAGTGAAGGGTGGGCGGGGGGCACGCAAGAGACCCAGTACTTC; J gene: TRBJ2-5; clone size: NA; V gene: TRBV6-1; D gene: TRBD2
CDR3 protein: CASSLGYRMAPPAQFF; CDR3 DNA: TGTGCCAGCAGCTTAGGCTACAGGATGGCGCCTCCCGCGCAGTTCTTC; J gene: TRBJ2-1; clone size: NA; V gene: TRBV11-3; D gene: NA
CDR3 protein: CASSLQQGYTEAFF; CDR3 DNA: TGTGCCAGCAGCTTACAACAGGGGTACACTGAAGCTTTCTTT; J gene: TRBJ1-1; clone size: NA; V gene: TRBV11-1; D gene: TRBD1
CDR3 protein: CASRSNQETQYF; CDR3 DNA: TGTGCCAGCAGAAGCAACCAAGAGACCCAGTACTTC; J gene: TRBJ2-5; clone size: NA; V gene: TRBV7-9; D gene: NA
CDR3 protein: CSARDLYEAFF; CDR3 DNA: TGCAGTGCTAGAGACCTGTATGAAGCTTTCTTT; J gene: TRBJ1-1; clone size: NA; V gene: TRBV20-1; D gene: NA
CDR3 protein: CASRLTRDRTSSNQPQHF; CDR3 DNA: TGTGCCAGCAGGCTAACCCGGGACAGAACTTCAAGCAATCAGCCCCAGCATTTT; J gene: TRBJ1-5; clone size: NA; V gene: TRBV7-9; D gene: TRBD1
CDR3 protein: CASSLDQGGSGSGYEQYF; CDR3 DNA: TGTGCCAGCAGCTTAGATCAGGGTGGCAGCGGGAGTGGATACGAGCAGTACTTC; J gene: TRBJ2-7; clone size: NA; V gene: TRBV11-3; D gene: TRBD2
CDR3 protein: CASSPDRPNTGELFF; CDR3 DNA: TGTGCCAGCAGCCCGGACAGACCTAACACCGGGGAGCTGTTTTTT; J gene: TRBJ2-2; clone size: NA; V gene: TRBV7-2; D gene: NA
CDR3 protein: CASSQGRGNKVSYEQYF; CDR3 DNA: TGTGCCAGCAGCCAAGGCAGGGGGAACAAGGTCTCCTACGAGCAGTACTTC; J gene: TRBJ2-7; clone size: NA; V gene: TRBV14; D gene: TRBD1
CDR3 protein: CASSDLGRSGGQETQYF; CDR3 DNA: TGTGCCAGCAGCGATCTAGGCCGCTCAGGGGGACAAGAGACCCAGTACTTC; J gene: TRBJ2-5; clone size: NA; V gene: TRBV7-8; D gene: TRBD1
CDR3 protein: CASSLTGPGNTIYF; CDR3 DNA: TGTGCCAGCAGTCTGACAGGGCCCGGAAACACCATATATTTT; J gene: TRBJ1-3; clone size: NA; V gene: TRBV6-5; D gene: TRBD1
CDR3 protein: CASSPGQGAGYTF; CDR3 DNA: TGTGCCAGCAGCCCGGGACAGGGTGCTGGCTACACCTTC; J gene: TRBJ1-2; clone size: NA; V gene: TRBV5-6; D gene: TRBD1
CDR3 protein: CSARQGGNTEAFF; CDR3 DNA: TGCAGCGCCCGACAGGGTGGGAACACTGAAGCTTTCTTT; J gene: TRBJ1-1; clone size: NA; V gene: TRBV29-1; D gene: TRBD1
CDR3 protein: CASSDVTSGTSFSEQYF; CDR3 DNA: TGCGCCAGCAGCGATGTAACTAGCGGGACGTCTTTCAGCGAGCAGTACTTC; J gene: TRBJ2-7; clone size: NA; V gene: TRBV5-1; D gene: TRBD2